The 10 T cell receptor beta chains listed next were all sequenced from one sample in a study of blood T cells in healthy people across ages. Alongside a J-beta primer mix, a sample-barcoded 5' primer served in a second PCR lasting roughly 7 to 11 cycles. TCRdb used MiXCR to reprocess the 5' RACE reads, holding one entry per CDR3 protein. The data contain about 1.6 million distinct CDR3 sequences, around 36% of them singletons. The sequencing input was blood. These receptors came from a woman in her twenties or thirties in good health.

Regarding this clonotype: Since a much larger clone is just one base distant, this may be a read error. The DNA for the CDR3 is TGCGTCAGCAGCTTGGACGGTGAAAAACTGTTTTTT. Translating gives CVSSLDGEKLFF. This sequence joins TRBV5-1 and TRBJ1-4; D call uncertain. The CDR3 is 12 amino acids. Germline CDR1 reads SGHRS; CDR2 reads YFSETQ.

This sequence joins TRBV7-9 and TRBJ1-1; unclear D gene. The CDR3 covers 15 residues. The germline gives CDR1 SEHNR, CDR2 FQNEAQ (reference sequence). Trimming left V 5 bases short and J 4 bases short, with 17 bases between. DNA for the CDR3: TGTGCCAGCAGCCAAGAGGCCTTCGCGGGCACTGAAGCTTTCTTT. Translating gives CASSQEAFAGTEAFF.

This clonotype came up many times. This chain joins TRBV7-3 and TRBJ2-1; D perhaps matches TRBD2 (5 bases). V shed 2 bases and J shed 0 bases, with 8 bases lying between them. This CDR3 comprises 15 residues. Germline-derived CDR1 and CDR2 are SGHTA and FQGTGA. This chain's CDR3 is CASSLAGYSYNEQFF. The CDR3 region has the DNA TGTGCCAGCAGCTTAGCGGGCTACTCCTACAATGAGCAGTTCTTC.

The J gene is TRBJ1-2, the V gene TRBV12-3 or TRBV12-4, with TRBD1 identical over 9 bases. The trim removed 5 bases at V and 8 bases at J, leaving 9 bases unmatched. This CDR3 contains 14 residues. DNA for the CDR3: TGTGCCAGCAGTACAGGGGGCGCAAGAAAAGGCTACACCTTC. Translating it yields CASSTGGARKGYTF.

The J gene is TRBJ2-1, the V gene TRBV20-1, with D possibly being TRBD2 (6 bases). The germline CDR1 and CDR2 sequences are DFQATT and SNEGSKA (reference sequence). This CDR3 comprises 15 residues. The ends were cut back, 0 bases at V and 5 bases at J, with 14 bases in the middle. In DNA, the CDR3 is TGCAGTGCTAGAGATCAGCGGGCCCACCACAATGAGCAGTTCTTC. Translation gives CSARDQRAHHNEQFF.

This clonotype appeared once. This chain uses TRBV5-5 with TRBJ2-1; D gene uncertain. V was shortened by 5 bases and J by 0 bases, with 12 bases between the two germline ends. Looked up from germline, CDR1 is SGHKS and CDR2 is YYEKEE (reference sequence). The CDR3 extends over 15 amino acids. The CDR3 loop is CASSRTVISYNEQFF. DNA of the CDR3: TGTGCCAGCAGTCGTACAGTGATCTCCTACAATGAGCAGTTCTTC.

This chain connects TRBV20-1 to TRBJ2-3; the D is unclear. The length of the CDR3 is 12 residues. Germline V gene data show CDR1 as DFQATT and CDR2 as SNEGSKA (reference sequence). V lost 6 bases and J lost 4, with 11 bases in between. The CDR3: CSAARPPDTQYF. The CDR3 DNA sequence: TGCAGTGCCGCACGCCCACCAGATACGCAGTATTTT.

In its sample, this clonotype was seen a few times. CDR3 in DNA: TGTGCCTGGTCCCCGACTAGCGGGAGAAATGAGCAGTTCTTC. It specifies CAWSPTSGRNEQFF. V gene TRBV30 combines with J gene TRBJ2-1, with 12 bases fitting TRBD2. After removal of 5 bases from V and 7 bases from J, the junction contained 6 bases not matched to a gene. The CDR3 length is 14 residues. CDR1 is GTSNPN and CDR2 is SVGIG in the germline V gene (reference sequence).

The genes are TRBV21-1 and TRBJ2-1; the table names TRBD1, a call not compared with the DNA. TRBV21-1 is shown as a pseudogene. There are 17 residues in the CDR3. The CDR3 loop reads CASSKVSTGIRCGEQFF. The CDR3 DNA sequence: TGTGCCAGCAGCAAAGTCTCAACAGGAATCCGTTGCGGTGAGCAGTTCTTC.

There are a few counts of this clonotype. The chain carries TRBV20-1 and TRBJ2-1, with 9 bases identical to TRBD2. The CDR3 length is 16 residues. Trimming cost V 6 bases and J 5 bases; bases outside gene matches: 14. Per germline, CDR1 DFQATT and CDR2 SNEGSKA (reference sequence). CDR3 protein: CSAIPGLARYDNEQFF. CDR3 bases: TGCAGTGCGATACCGGGACTAGCTAGGTACGACAATGAGCAGTTCTTC.